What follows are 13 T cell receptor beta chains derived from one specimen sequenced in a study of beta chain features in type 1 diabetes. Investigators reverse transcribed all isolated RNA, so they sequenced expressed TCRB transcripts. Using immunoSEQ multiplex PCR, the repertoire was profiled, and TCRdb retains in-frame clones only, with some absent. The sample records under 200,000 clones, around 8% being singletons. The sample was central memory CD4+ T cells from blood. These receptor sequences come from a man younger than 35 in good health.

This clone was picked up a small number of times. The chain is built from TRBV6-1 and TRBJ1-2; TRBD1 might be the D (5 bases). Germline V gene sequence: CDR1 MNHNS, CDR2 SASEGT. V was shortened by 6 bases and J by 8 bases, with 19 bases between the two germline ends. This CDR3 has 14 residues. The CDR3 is CASRNTGGAFGYTF. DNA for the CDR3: TGTGCCAGCAGAAACACCGGTGGGGCCTTCGGCTACACCTTC.

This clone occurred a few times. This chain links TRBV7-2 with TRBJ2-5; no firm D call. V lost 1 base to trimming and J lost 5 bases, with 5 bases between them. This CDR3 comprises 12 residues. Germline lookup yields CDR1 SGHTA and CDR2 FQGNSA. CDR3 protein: CASSLVEETQYF. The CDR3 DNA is TGTGCCAGCAGCTTAGTTGAGGAGACCCAGTACTTC.

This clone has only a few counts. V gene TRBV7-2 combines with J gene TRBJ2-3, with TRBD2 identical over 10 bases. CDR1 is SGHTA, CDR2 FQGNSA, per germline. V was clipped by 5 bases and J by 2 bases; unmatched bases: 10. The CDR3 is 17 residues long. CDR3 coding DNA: TGTGCCAGCAGCCCTCACCCGGGACTAGCGCACACAGATACGCAGTATTTT. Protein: CASSPHPGLAHTDTQYF. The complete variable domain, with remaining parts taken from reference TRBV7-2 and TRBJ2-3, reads GAGVSQSPSNKVTEKGKDVELRCDPISGHTALYWYRQSLGQGLEFLIYFQGNSAPDKSGLPSDRFSAERTGGSVSTLTIQRTQQEDSAVYLCASSPHPGLAHTDTQYFGPGTRLTVL.

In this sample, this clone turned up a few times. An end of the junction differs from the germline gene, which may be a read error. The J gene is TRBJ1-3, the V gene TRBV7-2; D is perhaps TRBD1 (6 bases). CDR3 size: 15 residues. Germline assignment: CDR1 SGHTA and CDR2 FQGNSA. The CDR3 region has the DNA TGTGCCAGCAGCGTAGCATCAGGGGCAGGAAACACCATATATTTT. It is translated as CASSVASGAGNTIYF. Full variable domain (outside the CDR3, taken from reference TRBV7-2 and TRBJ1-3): GAGVSQSPSNKVTEKGKDVELRCDPISGHTALYWYRQSLGQGLEFLIYFQGNSAPDKSGLPSDRFSAERTGGSVSTLTIQRTQQEDSAVYLCASSVASGAGNTIYFGEGSWLTVV.

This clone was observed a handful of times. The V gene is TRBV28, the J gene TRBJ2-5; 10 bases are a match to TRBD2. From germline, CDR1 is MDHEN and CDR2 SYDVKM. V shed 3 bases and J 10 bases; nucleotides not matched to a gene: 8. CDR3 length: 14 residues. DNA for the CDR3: TGTGCCAGCAGTTTCTTAGCGGGGGGACATATCCAGTACTTC. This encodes CASSFLAGGHIQYF.

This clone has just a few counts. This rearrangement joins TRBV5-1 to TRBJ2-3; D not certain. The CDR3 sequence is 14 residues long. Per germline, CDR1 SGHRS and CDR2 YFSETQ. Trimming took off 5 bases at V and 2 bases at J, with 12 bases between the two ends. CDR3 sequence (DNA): TGCGCCAGCAGGGTGAGACTCCACACAGATACGCAGTATTTT. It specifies CASRVRLHTDTQYF.

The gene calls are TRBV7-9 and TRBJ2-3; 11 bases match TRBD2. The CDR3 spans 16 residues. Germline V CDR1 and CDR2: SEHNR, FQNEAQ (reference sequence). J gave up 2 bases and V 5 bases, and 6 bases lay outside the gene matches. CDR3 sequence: CASSPGTSGNTDTQYF. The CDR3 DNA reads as TGTGCCAGCAGCCCGGGGACTAGCGGAAACACAGATACGCAGTATTTT.

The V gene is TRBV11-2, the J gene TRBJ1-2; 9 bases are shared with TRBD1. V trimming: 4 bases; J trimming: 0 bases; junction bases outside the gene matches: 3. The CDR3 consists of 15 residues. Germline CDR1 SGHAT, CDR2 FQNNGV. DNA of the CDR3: TGTGCCAGCAGCTGGGACAGGGCTTCTAACTATGGCTACACCTTC. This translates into CASSWDRASNYGYTF.

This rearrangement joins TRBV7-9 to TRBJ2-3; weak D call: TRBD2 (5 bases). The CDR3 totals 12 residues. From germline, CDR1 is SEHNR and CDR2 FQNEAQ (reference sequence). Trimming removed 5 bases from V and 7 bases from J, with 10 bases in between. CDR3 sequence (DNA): TGTGCCAGCAGCCCCATCGGGAATACGCAGTATTTT. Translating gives CASSPIGNTQYF.

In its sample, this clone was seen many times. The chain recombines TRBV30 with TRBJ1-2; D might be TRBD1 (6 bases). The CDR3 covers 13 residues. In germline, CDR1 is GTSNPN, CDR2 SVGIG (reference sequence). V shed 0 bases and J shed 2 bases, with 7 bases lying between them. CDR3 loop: CAWSVGTNYGYTF. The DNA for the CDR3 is TGTGCCTGGAGTGTAGGGACAAACTATGGCTACACCTTC.

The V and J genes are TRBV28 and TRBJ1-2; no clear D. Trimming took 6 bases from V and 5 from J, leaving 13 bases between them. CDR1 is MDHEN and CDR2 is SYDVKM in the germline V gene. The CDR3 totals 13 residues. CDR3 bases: TGTGCCAGCAGGCCGACCGGGGAATATGGCTACACCTTC. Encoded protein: CASRPTGEYGYTF.

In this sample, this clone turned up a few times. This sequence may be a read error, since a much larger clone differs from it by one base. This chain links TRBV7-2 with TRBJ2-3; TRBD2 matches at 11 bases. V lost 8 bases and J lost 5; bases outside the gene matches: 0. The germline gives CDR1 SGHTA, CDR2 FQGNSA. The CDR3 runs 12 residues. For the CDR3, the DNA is TGTGCCAGCGGACTAGCGGGAGATACGCAGTATTTT. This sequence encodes CASGLAGDTQYF.

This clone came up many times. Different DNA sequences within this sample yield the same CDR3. The CDR3, as DNA: TGTGCCAGCAGCTCAGGACAGGGTGATAGCAATCAGCCCCAGCATTTT. Protein sequence: CASSSGQGDSNQPQHF. The rearrangement joins TRBV7-9 to TRBJ1-5; 8 bases are shared with TRBD1. With 4 bases clipped from V and 0 bases from J, the junction kept 5 bases outside the gene matches. Germline assignment: CDR1 SEHNR and CDR2 FQNEAQ (reference sequence). CDR3 length: 16 residues.